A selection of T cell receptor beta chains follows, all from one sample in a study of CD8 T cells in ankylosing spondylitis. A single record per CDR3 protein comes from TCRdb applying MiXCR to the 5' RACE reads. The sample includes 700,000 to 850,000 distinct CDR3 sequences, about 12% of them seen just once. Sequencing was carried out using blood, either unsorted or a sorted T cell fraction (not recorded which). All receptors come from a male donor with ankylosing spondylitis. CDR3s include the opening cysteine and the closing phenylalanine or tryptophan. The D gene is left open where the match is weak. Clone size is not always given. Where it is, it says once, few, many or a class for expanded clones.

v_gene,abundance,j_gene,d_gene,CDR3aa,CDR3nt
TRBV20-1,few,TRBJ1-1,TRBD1,CSETRGDTEAFF,TGCAGTGAAACCAGGGGGGACACTGAAGCTTTCTTT
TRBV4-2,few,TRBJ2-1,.,CASSQVPARALEQFF,TGTGCCAGCAGCCAAGTTCCAGCGAGGGCCCTTGAGCAGTTCTTC
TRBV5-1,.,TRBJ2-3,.,CASSPRGQSSTDTQYF,TGCGCCAGCAGCCCCCGAGGCCAGTCTAGCACAGATACGCAGTATTTT
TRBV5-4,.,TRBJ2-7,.,CASSLPISHEQYF,TGTGCCAGCAGCTTGCCGATTAGCCACGAGCAGTACTTC
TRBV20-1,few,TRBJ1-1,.,CSATNREITEAFF,TGCAGTGCTACCAACAGGGAGATTACTGAAGCTTTCTTT
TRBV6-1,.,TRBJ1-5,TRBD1,CASRSASGTGKNQPQHF,TGTGCCAGCAGGTCTGCGTCCGGGACAGGGAAGAATCAGCCCCAGCATTTT
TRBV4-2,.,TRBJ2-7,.,CASSRNLEGHYEQYF,TGTGCCAGCAGCCGAAACCTAGAGGGGCACTACGAGCAGTACTTC
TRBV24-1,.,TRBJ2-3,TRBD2,CATSDPRTSGTSSTDTQYF,TGTGCCACCAGTGACCCCCGGACTAGCGGTACTTCTAGCACAGATACGCAGTATTTT
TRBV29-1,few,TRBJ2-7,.,CSAMETGPGTPTYEQYF,TGCAGCGCAATGGAAACGGGGCCCGGGACACCCACCTACGAGCAGTACTTC
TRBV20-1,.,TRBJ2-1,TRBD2,CSARVRGLAGWYNEQFF,TGCAGTGCTAGAGTCCGGGGACTAGCGGGATGGTACAATGAGCAGTTCTTC
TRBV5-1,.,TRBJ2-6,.,CASSLLSTGANVLTF,TGCGCCAGCAGCTTGCTTTCTACGGGGGCCAACGTCCTGACTTTC
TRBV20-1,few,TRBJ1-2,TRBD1,CSAPFRDRRGVNGYTF,TGCAGTGCCCCTTTCCGGGACAGGAGGGGGGTTAATGGCTACACCTTC
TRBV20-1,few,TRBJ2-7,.,CSALHRRTYEQYF,TGCAGTGCGCTCCACAGGCGAACCTACGAGCAGTACTTC
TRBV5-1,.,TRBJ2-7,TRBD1,CASSPGQPRLEQYF,TGCGCCAGCAGCCCGGGACAGCCGCGACTCGAGCAGTACTTC
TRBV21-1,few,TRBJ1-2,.,CASSKRTRGVGYTF,TGTGCCAGCAGCAAAAGGACTCGAGGGGTGGGCTACACCTTC
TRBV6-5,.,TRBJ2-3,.,CASSYQVAESTDTQYF,TGTGCCAGCAGTTACCAAGTAGCGGAGAGCACAGATACGCAGTATTTT
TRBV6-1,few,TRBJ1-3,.,CASEIGKNRLSGNTIYF,TGTGCCAGTGAAATTGGGAAGAACAGGCTCTCTGGAAACACCATATATTTT
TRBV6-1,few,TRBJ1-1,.,CASSPGSHTEAFF,TGTGCCAGCAGTCCCGGGTCCCACACTGAAGCTTTCTTT
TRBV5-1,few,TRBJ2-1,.,CASSLRLYNEQFF,TGCGCCAGCAGCTTGCGACTTTACAATGAGCAGTTCTTC
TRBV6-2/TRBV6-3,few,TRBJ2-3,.,CASRRLWGASSDTQYF,TGTGCCAGCAGGCGCCTGTGGGGGGCTTCATCAGATACGCAGTATTTT
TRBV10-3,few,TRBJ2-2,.,CAICRRNLTGELFF,TGTGCCATCTGTCGGAGGAATCTCACCGGGGAGCTGTTTTTT
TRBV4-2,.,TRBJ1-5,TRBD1,CASSQPGQGDQPQHF,TGTGCCAGCAGCCAACCGGGACAGGGGGATCAGCCCCAGCATTTT
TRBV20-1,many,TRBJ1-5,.,CSAAGNNQPQHF,TGCAGTGCGGCTGGGAACAATCAGCCCCAGCATTTT
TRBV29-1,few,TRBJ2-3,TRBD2,CSVEGSREMYTDTQYF,TGCAGCGTTGAGGGTTCGCGGGAGATGTATACAGATACGCAGTATTTT
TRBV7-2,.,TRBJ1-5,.,CASSSGNQGPPQHF,TGTGCCAGCAGCTCCGGAAACCAGGGACCGCCCCAGCATTTT
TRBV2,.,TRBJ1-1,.,CASSERIRAFF,TGTGCCAGCAGTGAAAGGATTCGAGCTTTCTTT
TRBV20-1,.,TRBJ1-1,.,CSAFTENTEAFF,TGCAGTGCTTTCACAGAGAACACTGAAGCTTTCTTT
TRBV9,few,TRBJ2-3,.,CASSVEKEDTQYF,TGTGCCAGCAGCGTAGAAAAGGAAGATACGCAGTATTTT
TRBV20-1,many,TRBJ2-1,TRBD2,CSAGTSGYNEQFF,TGCAGCGCCGGGACTAGCGGCTACAATGAGCAGTTCTTC
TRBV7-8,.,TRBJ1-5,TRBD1,CASSLADRGWNQPQHF,TGTGCCAGCAGCTTAGCCGACAGGGGTTGGAATCAGCCCCAGCATTTT
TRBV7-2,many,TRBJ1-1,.,CASSLDWRVTEAFF,TGTGCCAGCAGCTTAGACTGGAGGGTCACTGAAGCTTTCTTT
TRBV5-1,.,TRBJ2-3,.,CASSEGPTSGDTQYF,TGCGCCAGCAGCGAAGGGCCCACGTCGGGAGATACGCAGTATTTT
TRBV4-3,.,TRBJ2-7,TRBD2,CASSQGLLAGGSYPHEQYF,TGCGCCAGCAGCCAGGGCCTTCTAGCGGGAGGGTCCTACCCTCACGAGCAGTACTTC
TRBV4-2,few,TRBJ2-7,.,CASSHQPEEQYF,TGTGCCAGCAGCCACCAGCCCGAGGAGCAGTACTTC
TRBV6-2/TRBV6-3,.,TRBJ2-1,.,CASSYSGQGLDNEQFF,TGTGCCAGCAGTTACTCAGGTCAGGGGCTCGACAATGAGCAGTTCTTC
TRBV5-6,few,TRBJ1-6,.,CASSSSWVFYSPLHF,TGTGCCAGCAGCAGCTCCTGGGTATTTTATTCACCCCTCCACTTT
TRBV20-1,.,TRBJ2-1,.,CSALDRAGHNEQFF,TGCAGTGCCTTAGACCGGGCCGGGCACAATGAGCAGTTCTTC
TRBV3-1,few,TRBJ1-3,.,CASSPELIGNTIYF,TGTGCCAGCAGCCCCGAGCTGATTGGAAACACCATATATTTT
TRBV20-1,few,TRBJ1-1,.,CSARELRKNTEAFF,TGCAGTGCTAGAGAGCTTAGGAAGAACACTGAAGCTTTCTTT
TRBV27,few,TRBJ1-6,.,CASSFRPIPNSPLHF,TGTGCCAGCAGTTTTCGGCCGATCCCTAATTCACCCCTCCACTTT
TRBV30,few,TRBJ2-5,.,CAWDPGAQETQYF,TGTGCCTGGGACCCAGGGGCCCAAGAGACCCAGTACTTC
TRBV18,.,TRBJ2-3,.,CASSPLQGGDTQYF,TGTGCCAGCTCACCATTGCAGGGTGGAGATACGCAGTATTTT
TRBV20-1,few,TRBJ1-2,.,CSDKDTGANYGYTF,TGCAGTGACAAAGATACAGGAGCTAACTATGGCTACACCTTC
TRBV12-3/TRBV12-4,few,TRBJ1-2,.,CASSHRDSYYNGYTF,TGTGCCAGCAGCCATCGGGACTCCTACTACAATGGCTACACCTTC
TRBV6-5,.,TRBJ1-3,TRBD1,CASSYDRGIGNTIYF,TGTGCCAGCAGTTACGACAGGGGAATTGGAAACACCATATATTTT